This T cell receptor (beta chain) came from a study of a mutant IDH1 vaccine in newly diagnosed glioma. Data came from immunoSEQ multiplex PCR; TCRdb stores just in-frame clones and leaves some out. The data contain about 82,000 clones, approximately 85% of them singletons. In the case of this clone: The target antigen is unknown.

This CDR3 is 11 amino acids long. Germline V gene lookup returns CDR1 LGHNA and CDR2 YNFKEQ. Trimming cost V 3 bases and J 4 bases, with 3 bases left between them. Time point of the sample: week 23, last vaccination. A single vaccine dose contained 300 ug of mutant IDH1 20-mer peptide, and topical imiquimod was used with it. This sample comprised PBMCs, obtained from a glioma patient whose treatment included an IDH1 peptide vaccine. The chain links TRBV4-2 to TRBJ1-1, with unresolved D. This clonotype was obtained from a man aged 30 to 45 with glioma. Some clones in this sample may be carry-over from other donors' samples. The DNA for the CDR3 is TGTGCCAGCAGCCAGGGCACTGAAGCTTTCTTT. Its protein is CASSQGTEAFF.